This T cell receptor (beta chain) was found in a study of blood T cell repertoires in COVID-19. Study-level background: Nucleic acid was either cDNA or gDNA, and it came from T cells, B-cell-depleted T cells, or PBMCs.

Original analysis: Cell counts per sample came from amplifying reference gene primers. Assay: immunoSEQ multiplex PCR; the TCRdb copy retains only in-frame clones and omits some. V and J calls and clone size are those listed in that table; D and trimming were worked out from the DNA. The sample yields over 95,000 clones, about four fifths seen once. This clone was seen once. The CDR3 extends over 11 amino acids. CDR1 is KGHSH, CDR2 LQKENI, per germline. Trimming stripped 5 bases from V and 6 bases from J, with 7 bases between. Sequenced material: peripheral blood. The chain is built from TRBV18 and TRBJ1-2; no firm D call. The TCR comes from a woman aged 55 to 70 with acute or convalescent COVID-19. CDR3 amino acids: CASSSGDGYTF. For the CDR3, the DNA is TGTGCCAGCTCATCCGGGGATGGCTACACCTTC.